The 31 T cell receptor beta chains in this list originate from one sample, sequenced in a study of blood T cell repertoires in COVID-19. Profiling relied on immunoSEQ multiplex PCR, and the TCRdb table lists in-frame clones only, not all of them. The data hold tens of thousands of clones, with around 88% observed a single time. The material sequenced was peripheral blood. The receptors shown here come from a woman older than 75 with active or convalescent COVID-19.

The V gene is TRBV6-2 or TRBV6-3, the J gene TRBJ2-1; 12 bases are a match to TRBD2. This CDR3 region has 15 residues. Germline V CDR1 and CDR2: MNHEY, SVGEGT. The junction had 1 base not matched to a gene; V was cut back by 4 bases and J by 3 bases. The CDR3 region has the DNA TGTGCCAGCAGTTTGACTAGCGGGAGCTACAATGAGCAGTTCTTC. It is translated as CASSLTSGSYNEQFF.

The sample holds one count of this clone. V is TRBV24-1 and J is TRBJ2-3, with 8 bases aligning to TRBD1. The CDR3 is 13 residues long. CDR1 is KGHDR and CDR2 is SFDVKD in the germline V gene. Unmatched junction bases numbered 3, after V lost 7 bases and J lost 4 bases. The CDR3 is CATSAGGADTQYF. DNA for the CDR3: TGTGCCACCAGCGCAGGGGGCGCAGATACGCAGTATTTT.

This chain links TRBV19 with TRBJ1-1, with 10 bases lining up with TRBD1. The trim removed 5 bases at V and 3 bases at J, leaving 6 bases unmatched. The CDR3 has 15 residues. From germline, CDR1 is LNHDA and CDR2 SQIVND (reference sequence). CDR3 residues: CASSPWTGGDTEAFF. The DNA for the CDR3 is TGTGCCAGTAGTCCGTGGACAGGGGGTGACACTGAAGCTTTCTTT.

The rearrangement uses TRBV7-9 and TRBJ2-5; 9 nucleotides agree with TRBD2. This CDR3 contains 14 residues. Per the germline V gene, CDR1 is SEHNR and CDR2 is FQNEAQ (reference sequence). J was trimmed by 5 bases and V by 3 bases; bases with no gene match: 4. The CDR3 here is CASSFLAGVETQYF. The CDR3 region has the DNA TGTGCCAGCAGCTTTTTAGCGGGAGTGGAGACCCAGTACTTC.

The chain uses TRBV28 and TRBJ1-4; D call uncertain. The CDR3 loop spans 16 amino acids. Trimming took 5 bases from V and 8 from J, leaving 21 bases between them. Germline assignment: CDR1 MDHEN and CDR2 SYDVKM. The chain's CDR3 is CASSPSRGGLREKLFF. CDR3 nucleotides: TGTGCCAGCAGTCCCTCGAGAGGCGGCCTTAGGGAAAAACTGTTTTTT.

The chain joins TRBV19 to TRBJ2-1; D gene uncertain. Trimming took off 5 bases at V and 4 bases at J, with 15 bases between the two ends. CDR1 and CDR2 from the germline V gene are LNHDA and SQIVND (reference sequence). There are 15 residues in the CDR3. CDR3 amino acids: CASSLTPGFYNEQFF. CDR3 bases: TGTGCCAGTAGTCTCACCCCCGGGTTTTACAATGAGCAGTTCTTC.

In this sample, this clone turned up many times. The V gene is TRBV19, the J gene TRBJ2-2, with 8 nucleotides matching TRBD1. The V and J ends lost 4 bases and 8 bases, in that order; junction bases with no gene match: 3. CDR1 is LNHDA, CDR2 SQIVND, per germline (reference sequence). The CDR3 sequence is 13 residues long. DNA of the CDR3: TGTGCCAGTAGTACTCAGGGGGCTGGGGAGCTGTTTTTT. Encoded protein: CASSTQGAGELFF.

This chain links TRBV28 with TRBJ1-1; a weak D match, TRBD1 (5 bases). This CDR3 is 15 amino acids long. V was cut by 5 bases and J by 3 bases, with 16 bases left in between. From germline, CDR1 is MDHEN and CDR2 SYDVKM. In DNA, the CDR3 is TGTGCCAGCAGTGTATCAGGGTTATCGGACACTGAAGCTTTCTTT. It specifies CASSVSGLSDTEAFF.

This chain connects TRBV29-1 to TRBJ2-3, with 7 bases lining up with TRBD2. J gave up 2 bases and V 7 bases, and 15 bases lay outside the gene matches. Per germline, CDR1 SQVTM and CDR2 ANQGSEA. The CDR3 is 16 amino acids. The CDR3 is CSGRTPWEGNTDTQYF. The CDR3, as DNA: TGCAGCGGGAGGACACCGTGGGAGGGAAACACAGATACGCAGTATTTT.

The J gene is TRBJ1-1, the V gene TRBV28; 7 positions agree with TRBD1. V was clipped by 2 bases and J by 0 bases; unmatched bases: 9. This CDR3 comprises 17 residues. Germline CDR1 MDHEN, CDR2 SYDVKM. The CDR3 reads CASSLGWDSSMNTEAFF. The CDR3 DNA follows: TGTGCCAGCAGTTTAGGGTGGGACAGTAGTATGAACACTGAAGCTTTCTTT.

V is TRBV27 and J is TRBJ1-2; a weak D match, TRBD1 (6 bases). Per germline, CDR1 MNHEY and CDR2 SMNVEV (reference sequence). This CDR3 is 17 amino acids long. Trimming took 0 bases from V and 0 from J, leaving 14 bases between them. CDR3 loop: CASSLSGRGRANYGYTF. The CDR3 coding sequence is TGTGCCAGCAGTTTATCAGGCAGGGGAAGGGCTAACTATGGCTACACCTTC.

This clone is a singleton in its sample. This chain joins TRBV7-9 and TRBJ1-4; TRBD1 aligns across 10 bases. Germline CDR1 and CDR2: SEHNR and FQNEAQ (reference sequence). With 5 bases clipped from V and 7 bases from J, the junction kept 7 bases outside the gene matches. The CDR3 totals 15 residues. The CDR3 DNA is TGTGCCAGCAGCCACACCCGGGACAGGGGTGAAAAACTGTTTTTT. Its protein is CASSHTRDRGEKLFF.

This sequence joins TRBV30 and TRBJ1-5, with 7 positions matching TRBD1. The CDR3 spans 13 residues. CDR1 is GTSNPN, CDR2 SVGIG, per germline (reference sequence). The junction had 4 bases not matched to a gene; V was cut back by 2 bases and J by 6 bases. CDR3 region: CAWSPGGLQPQHF. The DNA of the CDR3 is TGTGCCTGGAGTCCAGGGGGTCTTCAGCCCCAGCATTTT. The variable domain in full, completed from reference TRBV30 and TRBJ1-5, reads SQTIHQWPATLVQPVGSPLSLECTVEGTSNPNLYWYRQAAGRGLQLLFYSVGIGQISSEVPQNLSASRPQDRQFILSSKKLLLSDSGFYLCAWSPGGLQPQHFGDGTRLSIL.

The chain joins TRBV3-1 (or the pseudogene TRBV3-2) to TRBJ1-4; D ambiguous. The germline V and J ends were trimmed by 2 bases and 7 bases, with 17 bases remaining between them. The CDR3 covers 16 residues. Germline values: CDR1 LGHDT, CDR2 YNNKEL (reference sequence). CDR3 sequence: CASSQSGEKTREKLFF. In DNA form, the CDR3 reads TGTGCCAGCAGCCAATCCGGCGAGAAGACACGTGAAAAACTGTTTTTT.

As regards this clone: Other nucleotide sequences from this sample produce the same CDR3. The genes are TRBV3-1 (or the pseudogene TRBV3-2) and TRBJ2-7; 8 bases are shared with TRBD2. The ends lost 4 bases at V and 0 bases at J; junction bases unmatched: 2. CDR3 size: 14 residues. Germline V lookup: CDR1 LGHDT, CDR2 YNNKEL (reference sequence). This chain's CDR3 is CASSLSGSSYEQYF. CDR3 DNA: TGTGCCAGCAGCCTGAGCGGGAGCTCCTACGAGCAGTACTTC.

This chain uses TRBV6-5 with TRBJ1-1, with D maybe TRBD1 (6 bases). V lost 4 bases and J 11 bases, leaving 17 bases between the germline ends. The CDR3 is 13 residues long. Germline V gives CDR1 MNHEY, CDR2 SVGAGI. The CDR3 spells CASSSPGGRRAFF. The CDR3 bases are TGTGCCAGCAGTTCCCCGGGGGGGCGTAGGGCTTTCTTT.

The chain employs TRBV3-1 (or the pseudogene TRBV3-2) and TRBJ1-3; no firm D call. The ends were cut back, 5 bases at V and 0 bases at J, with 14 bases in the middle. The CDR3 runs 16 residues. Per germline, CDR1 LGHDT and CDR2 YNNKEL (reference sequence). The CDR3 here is CASSDNQKISGNTIYF. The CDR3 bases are TGTGCCAGCAGCGATAATCAGAAGATCTCTGGAAACACCATATATTTT.

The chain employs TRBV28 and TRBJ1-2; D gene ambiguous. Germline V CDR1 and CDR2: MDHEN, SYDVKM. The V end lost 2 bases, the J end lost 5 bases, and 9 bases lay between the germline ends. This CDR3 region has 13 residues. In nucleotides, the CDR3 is TGTGCCAGCAGTTTAGGAAGGAGGTATGGCTACACCTTC. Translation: CASSLGRRYGYTF.

The CDR3, as DNA: TGTGCCAGCAGTTACCCAGCCGGGACAGGGGTCTCACCCCTCCACTTT. It encodes CASSYPAGTGVSPLHF. The chain recombines TRBV6-5 with TRBJ1-6; TRBD1 matches at 10 bases. J lost 10 bases, V lost 2 bases, and 8 bases had no gene match. Germline V gene sequence: CDR1 MNHEY, CDR2 SVGAGI. This CDR3 contains 16 residues.

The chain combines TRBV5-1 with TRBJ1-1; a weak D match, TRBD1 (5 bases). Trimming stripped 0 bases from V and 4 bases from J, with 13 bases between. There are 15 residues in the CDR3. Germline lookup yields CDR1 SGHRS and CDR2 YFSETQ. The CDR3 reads CASSLEGNGGTEAFF. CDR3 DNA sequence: TGCGCCAGCAGCTTGGAGGGGAATGGCGGCACTGAAGCTTTCTTT.

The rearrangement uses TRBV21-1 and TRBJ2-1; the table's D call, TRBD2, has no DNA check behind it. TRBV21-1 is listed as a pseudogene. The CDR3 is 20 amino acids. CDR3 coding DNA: TGTGCCAGCAGCAAAATTGGGCGGGGGCCGGGTAGGGTCTCCTACAATGAGCAGTTCTTC. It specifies CASSKIGRGPGRVSYNEQFF.

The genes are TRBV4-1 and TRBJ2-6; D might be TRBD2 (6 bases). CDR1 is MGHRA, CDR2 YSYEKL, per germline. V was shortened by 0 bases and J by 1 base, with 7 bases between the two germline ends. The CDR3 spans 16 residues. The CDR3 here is CASSQDRGSGANVLTF. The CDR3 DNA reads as TGCGCCAGCAGCCAAGACCGGGGGTCTGGGGCCAACGTCCTGACTTTC.

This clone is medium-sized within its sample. CDR3 region: CSVQTSGNTGELFF. In DNA form, the CDR3 reads TGCAGCGTCCAGACTAGCGGGAACACCGGGGAGCTGTTTTTT. The chain uses TRBV29-1 and TRBJ2-2; TRBD2 aligns across 9 bases. The length of the CDR3 is 14 residues. J lost 1 base, V lost 6 bases, and 3 bases had no gene match. Germline CDR1 SQVTM, CDR2 ANQGSEA.

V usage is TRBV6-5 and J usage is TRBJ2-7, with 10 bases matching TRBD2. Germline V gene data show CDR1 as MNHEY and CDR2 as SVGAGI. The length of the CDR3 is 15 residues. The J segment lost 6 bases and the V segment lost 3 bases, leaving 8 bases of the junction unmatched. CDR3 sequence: CASSYRASGSGEQYF. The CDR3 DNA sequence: TGTGCCAGCAGTTATCGGGCTAGCGGGAGTGGCGAGCAGTACTTC.

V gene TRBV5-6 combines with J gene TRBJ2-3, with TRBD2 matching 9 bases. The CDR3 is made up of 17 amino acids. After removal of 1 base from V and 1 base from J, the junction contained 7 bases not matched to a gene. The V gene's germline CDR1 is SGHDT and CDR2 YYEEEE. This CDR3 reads CASSLLQRTSGTDTQYF. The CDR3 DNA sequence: TGTGCCAGCAGCTTGCTGCAGCGGACTAGCGGCACAGATACGCAGTATTTT.

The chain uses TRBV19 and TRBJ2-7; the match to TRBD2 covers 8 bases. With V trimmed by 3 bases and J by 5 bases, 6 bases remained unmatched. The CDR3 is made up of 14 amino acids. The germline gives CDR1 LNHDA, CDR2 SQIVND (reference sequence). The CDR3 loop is CASSISSGSNEQYF. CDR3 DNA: TGTGCCAGTAGTATTTCGAGCGGGAGCAACGAGCAGTACTTC.

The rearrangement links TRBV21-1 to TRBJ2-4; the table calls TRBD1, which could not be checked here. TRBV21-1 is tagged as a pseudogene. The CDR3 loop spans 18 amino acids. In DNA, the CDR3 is TGTGCCAGCAGCAAGCGACAGTGCTCTAAACTAGCCAAAAACATTCAGTACTTC. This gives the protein CASSKRQCSKLAKNIQYF.

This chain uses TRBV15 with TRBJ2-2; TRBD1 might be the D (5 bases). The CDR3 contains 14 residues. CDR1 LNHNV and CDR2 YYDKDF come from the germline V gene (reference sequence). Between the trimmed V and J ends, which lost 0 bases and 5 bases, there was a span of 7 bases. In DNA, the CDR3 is TGTGCCACCAGCAGAGATCAGGGTACCGGGGAGCTGTTTTTT. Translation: CATSRDQGTGELFF.

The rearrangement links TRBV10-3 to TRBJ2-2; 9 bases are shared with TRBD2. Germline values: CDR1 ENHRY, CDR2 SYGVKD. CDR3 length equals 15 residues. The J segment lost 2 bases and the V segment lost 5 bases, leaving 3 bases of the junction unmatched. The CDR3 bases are TGTGCCATCAGTTTAGCGGGGGCTAACACCGGGGAGCTGTTTTTT. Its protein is CAISLAGANTGELFF.

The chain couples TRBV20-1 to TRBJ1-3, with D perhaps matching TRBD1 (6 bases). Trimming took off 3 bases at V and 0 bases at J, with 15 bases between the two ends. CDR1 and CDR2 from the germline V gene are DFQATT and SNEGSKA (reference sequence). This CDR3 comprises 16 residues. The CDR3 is CSASQTDRISGNTIYF. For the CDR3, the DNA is TGCAGTGCTAGTCAAACGGACAGAATCTCTGGAAACACCATATATTTT.

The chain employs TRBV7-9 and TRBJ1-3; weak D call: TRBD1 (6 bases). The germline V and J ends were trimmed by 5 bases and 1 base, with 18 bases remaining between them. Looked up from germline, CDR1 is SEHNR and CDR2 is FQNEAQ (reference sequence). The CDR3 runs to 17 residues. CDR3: CASSNVGQLRSGNTIYF. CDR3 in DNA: TGTGCCAGCAGCAACGTCGGACAGTTGAGATCTGGAAACACCATATATTTT.